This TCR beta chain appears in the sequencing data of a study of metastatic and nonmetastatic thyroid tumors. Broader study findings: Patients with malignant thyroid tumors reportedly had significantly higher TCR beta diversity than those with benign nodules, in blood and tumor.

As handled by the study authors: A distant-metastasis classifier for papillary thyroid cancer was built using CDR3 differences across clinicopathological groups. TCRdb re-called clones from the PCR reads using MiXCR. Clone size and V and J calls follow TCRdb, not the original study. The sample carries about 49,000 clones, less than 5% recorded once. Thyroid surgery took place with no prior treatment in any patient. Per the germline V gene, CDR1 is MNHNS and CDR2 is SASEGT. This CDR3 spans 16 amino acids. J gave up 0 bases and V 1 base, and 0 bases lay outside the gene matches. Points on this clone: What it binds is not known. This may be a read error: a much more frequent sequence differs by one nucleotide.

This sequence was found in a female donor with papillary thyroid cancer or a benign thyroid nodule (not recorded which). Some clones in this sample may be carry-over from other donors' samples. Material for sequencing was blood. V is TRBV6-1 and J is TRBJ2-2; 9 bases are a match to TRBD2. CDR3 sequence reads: CASSEGLAANTGELFF. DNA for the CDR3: TGTGCCAGCAGTGAAGGACTAGCGGCGAACACCGGGGAGCTGTTTTTT.